Following are 8 T cell receptor beta chains from one sample sequenced in a study of T cells in Graves' hyperthyroidism and ophthalmopathy. TCR beta CDR3 sequences were amplified from RNA transcripts. The primer set for the first-round RT-PCR of the TCR CDR3 was HTBI. TCRdb fed the multiplex PCR reads into MiXCR, producing one record per CDR3 protein. The data show 450,000 to 500,000 distinct CDR3 sequences, around a fifth seen once. Sample: blood. The receptors stem from a woman in her 70s with Graves' ophthalmopathy.

The V call is TRBV15, the J call TRBJ1-5, with a weak D call TRBD1 (6 bases). V lost 3 bases and J 3 bases, leaving 21 bases between the germline ends. Germline loops: CDR1 LNHNV, CDR2 YYDKDF (reference sequence). The CDR3 spans 18 residues. CDR3 loop: CATSRDGQPGSPNQPQHF. In nucleotides, the CDR3 is TGTGCCACCAGCAGGGATGGACAGCCAGGCAGCCCCAATCAGCCCCAGCATTTT.

The sample holds a few counts of this clonotype. The chain couples TRBV6-1 to TRBJ2-7, with D tentatively TRBD1 (6 bases). The germline V and J ends were trimmed by 7 bases and 1 base, with 17 bases remaining between them. The CDR3 has 15 residues. Germline values: CDR1 MNHNS, CDR2 SASEGT. The chain's CDR3 is CASTPSRGRSYEQYF. CDR3 bases: TGTGCCAGCACTCCCTCCAGGGGTCGGTCCTACGAGCAGTACTTC.

This clonotype was observed many times. The chain has TRBV12-3 or TRBV12-4 and TRBJ2-5, with no clear D. V was trimmed by 6 bases and J by 4 bases, leaving 9 bases between them. The CDR3 totals 12 residues. CDR3 in DNA: TGTGCCAGCAGGACCAAGGGAGAGACCCAGTACTTC. Protein sequence: CASRTKGETQYF.

This clonotype was seen many times. V is TRBV2 and J is TRBJ1-5; D is possibly TRBD1 (6 bases). Germline V gene data show CDR1 as SNHLY and CDR2 as FYNNEI. This CDR3 region has 15 residues. V lost 1 base and J lost 2, with 9 bases in between. The CDR3 region has the DNA TGTGCCAGCAGTGAAGGCAGGGGAGGCAATCAGCCCCAGCATTTT. Translated: CASSEGRGGNQPQHF.

This clonotype was observed a few times. The chain uses TRBV20-1 and TRBJ2-2; 11 nucleotides align to TRBD2. The CDR3 sequence is 14 residues long. Trimming removed 5 bases from V and 5 bases from J; junction bases left unmatched: 4. CDR1 and CDR2 from the germline V gene are DFQATT and SNEGSKA (reference sequence). CDR3 protein: CSARLAGYTGELFF. The CDR3 region has the DNA TGCAGTGCTCGACTAGCGGGATATACCGGGGAGCTGTTTTTT.

This clonotype was observed a handful of times. J is TRBJ2-5 and V is TRBV19, with D possibly matching TRBD1 (5 bases). Germline V lookup: CDR1 LNHDA, CDR2 SQIVND (reference sequence). The CDR3 covers 15 residues. V was cut by 4 bases and J by 3 bases, with 15 bases left in between. CDR3 coding DNA: TGTGCCAGTAGTACCAGGGCGACGTTCAAAGAGACCCAGTACTTC. Its protein product is CASSTRATFKETQYF.

This clonotype was counted between two and nine times. This chain joins TRBV6-2 or TRBV6-3 and TRBJ2-1, with TRBD1 matching 11 bases. Trimming took 8 bases from V and 9 from J; bases not matched to a gene: 9. Germline V gives CDR1 MNHEY, CDR2 SVGEGT. The CDR3 totals 14 residues. CDR3 sequence (DNA): TGTGCCAGCGTTAGGACAGGGGGCAATTTTGAGCAGTTCTTC. Translating it yields CASVRTGGNFEQFF.

Comments on this clonotype: Sequence at one end of the junction differs from germline and may be a read error. The V call is TRBV20-1, the J call TRBJ1-5, with TRBD1 matching over 12 bases. The V gene's germline CDR1 is DFQATT and CDR2 SNEGSKA (reference sequence). The CDR3 is 15 residues long. The CDR3 reads CSARRGTGGNQTQHF. In DNA, the CDR3 is TGCAGTGCTAGACGGGGGACAGGGGGCAATCAGACCCAGCATTTT.